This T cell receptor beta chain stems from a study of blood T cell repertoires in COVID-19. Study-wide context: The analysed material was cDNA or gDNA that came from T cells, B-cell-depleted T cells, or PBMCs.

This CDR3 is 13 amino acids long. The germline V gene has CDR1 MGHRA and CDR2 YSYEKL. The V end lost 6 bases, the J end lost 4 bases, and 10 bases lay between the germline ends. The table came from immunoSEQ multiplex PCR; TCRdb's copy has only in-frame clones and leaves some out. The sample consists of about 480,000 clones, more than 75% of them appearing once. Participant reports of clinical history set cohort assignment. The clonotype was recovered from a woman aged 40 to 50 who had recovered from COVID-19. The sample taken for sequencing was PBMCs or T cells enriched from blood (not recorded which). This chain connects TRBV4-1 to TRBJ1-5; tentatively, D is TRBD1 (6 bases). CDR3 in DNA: TGCGCCAGCAGGATGGACAGTAATCAGCCCCAGCATTTT. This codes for CASRMDSNQPQHF.